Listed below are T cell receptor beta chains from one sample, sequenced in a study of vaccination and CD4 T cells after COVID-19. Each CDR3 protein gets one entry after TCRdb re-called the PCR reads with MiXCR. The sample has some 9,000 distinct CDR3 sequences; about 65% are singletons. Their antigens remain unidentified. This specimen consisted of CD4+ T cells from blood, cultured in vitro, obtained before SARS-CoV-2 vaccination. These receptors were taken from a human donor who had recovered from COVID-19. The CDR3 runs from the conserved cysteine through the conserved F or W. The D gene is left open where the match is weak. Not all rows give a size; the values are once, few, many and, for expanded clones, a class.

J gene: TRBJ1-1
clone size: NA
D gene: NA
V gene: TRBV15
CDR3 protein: CATSPGTWSEEAFF
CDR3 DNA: TGTGCCACCAGCCCGGGCACCTGGTCGGAGGAAGCTTTCTTT

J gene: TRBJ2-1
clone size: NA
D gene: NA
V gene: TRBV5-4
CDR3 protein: CASSLPEIEQFF
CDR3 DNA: TGTGCCAGCTCCCTCCCAGAGATTGAGCAGTTCTTC

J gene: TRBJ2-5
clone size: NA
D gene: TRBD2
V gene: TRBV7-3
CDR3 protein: CASSLAGGPGGTQYF
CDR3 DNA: TGTGCCAGCAGTTTAGCGGGAGGGCCCGGTGGGACCCAGTACTTC

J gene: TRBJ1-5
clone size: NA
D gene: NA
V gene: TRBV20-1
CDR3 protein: CSASGSNQPQHF
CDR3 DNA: TGCAGTGCTAGTGGGAGCAATCAGCCCCAGCATTTT

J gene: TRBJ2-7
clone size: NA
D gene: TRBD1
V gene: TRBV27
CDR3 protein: CASSRNGQGSHEQYF
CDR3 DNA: TGTGCCAGCAGCCGAAACGGACAGGGGTCCCACGAGCAGTACTTC

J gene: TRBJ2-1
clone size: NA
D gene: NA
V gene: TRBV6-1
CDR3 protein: CASNLGDNEQFF
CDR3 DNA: TGTGCCAGCAACCTAGGAGACAATGAGCAGTTCTTC

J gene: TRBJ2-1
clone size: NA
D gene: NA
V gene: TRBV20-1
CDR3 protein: CSARIFWEENEQFF
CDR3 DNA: TGCAGTGCTAGGATCTTTTGGGAGGAGAATGAGCAGTTCTTC

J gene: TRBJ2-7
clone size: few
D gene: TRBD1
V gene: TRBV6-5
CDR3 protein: CASSYRDSTYEQYF
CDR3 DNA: TGTGCCAGCAGTTACCGGGACAGTACCTACGAGCAGTACTTC

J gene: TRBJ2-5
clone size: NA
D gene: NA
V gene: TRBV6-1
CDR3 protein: CASSAGGQETQYF
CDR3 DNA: TGTGCCAGCAGTGCGGGTGGCCAAGAGACCCAGTACTTC

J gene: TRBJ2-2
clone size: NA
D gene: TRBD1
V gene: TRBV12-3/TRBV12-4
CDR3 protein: CASSPTGSRATGELFF
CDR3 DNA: TGTGCCAGCAGTCCGACAGGGAGCCGAGCCACCGGGGAGCTGTTTTTT

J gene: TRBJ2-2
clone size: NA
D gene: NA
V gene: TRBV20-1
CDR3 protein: CSARDIRGGRTGELFF
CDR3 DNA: TGCAGTGCTAGAGATATAAGGGGAGGAAGAACCGGGGAGCTGTTTTTT

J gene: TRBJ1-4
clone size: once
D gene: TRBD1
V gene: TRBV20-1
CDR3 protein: CSARESRTGKEKLFF
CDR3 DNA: TGCAGTGCTAGAGAGTCCCGGACAGGGAAAGAAAAACTGTTTTTT

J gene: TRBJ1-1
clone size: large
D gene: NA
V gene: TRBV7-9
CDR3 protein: CASSLGFLGAFF
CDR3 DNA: TGTGCCAGCAGCTTAGGGTTCTTGGGGGCTTTCTTT

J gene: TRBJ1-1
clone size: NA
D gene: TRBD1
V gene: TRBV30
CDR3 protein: CAWAPGQVNTEAFF
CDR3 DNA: TGTGCCTGGGCTCCAGGACAGGTTAACACTGAAGCTTTCTTT

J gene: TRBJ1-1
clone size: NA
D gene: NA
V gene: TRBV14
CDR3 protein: CASSISGAPGRAFF
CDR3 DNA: TGTGCCAGCAGCATATCCGGGGCTCCGGGTCGTGCTTTCTTT

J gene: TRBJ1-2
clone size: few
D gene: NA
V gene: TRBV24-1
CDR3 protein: CATSVGTYGYTF
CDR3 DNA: TGTGCCACCAGTGTGGGGACCTATGGCTACACCTTC

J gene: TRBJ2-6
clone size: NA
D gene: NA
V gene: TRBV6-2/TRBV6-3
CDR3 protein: CASSYLYLTAGANVLTF
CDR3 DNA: TGTGCCAGCAGTTACCTCTACCTGACAGCTGGGGCCAACGTCCTGACTTTC

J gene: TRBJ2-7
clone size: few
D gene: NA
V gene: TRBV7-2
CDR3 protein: CASSPFPRGRDEQYF
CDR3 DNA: TGTGCCAGCAGCCCCTTTCCCCGGGGCCGCGACGAGCAGTACTTC

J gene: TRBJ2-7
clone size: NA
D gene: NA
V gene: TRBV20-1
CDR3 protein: CSARNLGYEQYF
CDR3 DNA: TGCAGTGCTAGGAATTTAGGCTACGAGCAGTACTTC

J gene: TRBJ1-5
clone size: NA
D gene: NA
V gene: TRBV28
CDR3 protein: CASSRALSNQPQHF
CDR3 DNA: TGTGCCAGCAGCCGGGCCCTTAGCAATCAGCCCCAGCATTTT

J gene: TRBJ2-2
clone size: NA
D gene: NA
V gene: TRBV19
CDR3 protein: CASSIAAGATGELFF
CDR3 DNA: TGTGCCAGTAGTATAGCCGCCGGGGCGACCGGGGAGCTGTTTTTT

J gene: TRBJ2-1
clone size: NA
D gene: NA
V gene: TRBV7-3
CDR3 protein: CASSFGAEMKQFF
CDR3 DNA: TGTGCCAGCAGCTTTGGGGCGGAGATGAAGCAGTTCTTC

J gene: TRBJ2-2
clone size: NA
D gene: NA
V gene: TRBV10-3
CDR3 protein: CAGSRDGVGELFF
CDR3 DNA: TGTGCCGGATCGAGGGACGGGGTCGGGGAGCTGTTTTTT

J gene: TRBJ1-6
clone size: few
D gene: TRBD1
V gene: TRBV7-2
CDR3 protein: CASSFRGPGGDSPLHF
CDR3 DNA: TGTGCCAGCAGCTTCCGGGGACCAGGGGGAGATTCACCCCTCCACTTT

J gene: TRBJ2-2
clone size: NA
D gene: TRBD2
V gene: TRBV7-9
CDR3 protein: CASSLVSGRATGELFF
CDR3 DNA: TGTGCCAGCAGCTTAGTAAGCGGGAGGGCCACCGGGGAGCTGTTTTTT

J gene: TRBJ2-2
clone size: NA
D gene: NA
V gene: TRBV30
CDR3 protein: CAWSLEAAGELFF
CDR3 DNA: TGTGCCTGGAGTCTGGAGGCAGCCGGGGAGCTGTTTTTT

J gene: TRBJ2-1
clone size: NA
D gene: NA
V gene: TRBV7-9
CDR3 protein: CASSQQGLSRYNEQFF
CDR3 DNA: TGTGCCAGCAGCCAACAGGGTCTTTCTAGGTACAATGAGCAGTTCTTC

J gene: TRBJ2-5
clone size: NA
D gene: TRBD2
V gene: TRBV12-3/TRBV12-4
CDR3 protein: CASSHGTSGIEGMETQYF
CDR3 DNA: TGTGCCAGCAGCCACGGGACTAGCGGGATAGAGGGAATGGAGACCCAGTACTTC

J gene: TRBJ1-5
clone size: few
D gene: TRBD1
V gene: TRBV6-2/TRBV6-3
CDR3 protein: CASSLYDRGDQPQHF
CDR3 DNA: TGTGCCAGCAGTTTATACGACAGGGGGGACCAGCCCCAGCATTTT

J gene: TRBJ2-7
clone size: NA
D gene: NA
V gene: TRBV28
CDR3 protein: CASSLRGGPSYEQYF
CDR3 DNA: TGTGCCAGCAGTTTACGGGGCGGGCCCTCCTACGAGCAGTACTTC

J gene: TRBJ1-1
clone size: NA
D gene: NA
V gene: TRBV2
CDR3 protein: CASSEARVSHTEAFF
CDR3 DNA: TGTGCCAGCAGTGAAGCGCGGGTAAGCCACACTGAAGCTTTCTTT

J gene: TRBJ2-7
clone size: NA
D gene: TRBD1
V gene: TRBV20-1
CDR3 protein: CSAFGQGKFYEQYF
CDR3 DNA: TGCAGTGCCTTCGGACAGGGAAAATTCTACGAGCAGTACTTC

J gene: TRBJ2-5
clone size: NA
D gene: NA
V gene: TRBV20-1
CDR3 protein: CSARGGAETQYF
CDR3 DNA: TGCAGTGCTAGGGGTGGGGCGGAGACCCAGTACTTC

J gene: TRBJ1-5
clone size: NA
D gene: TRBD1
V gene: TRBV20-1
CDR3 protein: CSAIPGGQEQPQHF
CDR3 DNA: TGCAGTGCTATACCAGGGGGACAGGAACAGCCCCAGCATTTT

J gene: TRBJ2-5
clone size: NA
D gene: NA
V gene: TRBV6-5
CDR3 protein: CASSSWQKQETQYF
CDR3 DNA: TGTGCCAGCAGTTCCTGGCAGAAGCAAGAGACCCAGTACTTC

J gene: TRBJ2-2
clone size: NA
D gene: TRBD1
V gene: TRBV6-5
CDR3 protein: CASSYRRQGWSTGELFF
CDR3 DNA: TGTGCCAGCAGTTACCGAAGACAGGGGTGGAGTACCGGGGAGCTGTTTTTT

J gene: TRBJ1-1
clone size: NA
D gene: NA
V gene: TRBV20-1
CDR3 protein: CSARRGTSNTEAFF
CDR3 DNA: TGCAGTGCTCGCCGTGGGACTTCGAACACTGAAGCTTTCTTT

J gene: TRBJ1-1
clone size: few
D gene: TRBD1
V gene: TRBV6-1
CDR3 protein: CASKRDRGISEAFF
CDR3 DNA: TGTGCCAGCAAGAGGGACAGGGGTATCTCTGAAGCTTTCTTT

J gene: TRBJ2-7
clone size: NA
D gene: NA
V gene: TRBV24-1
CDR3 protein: CAASGSVYEQYF
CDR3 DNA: TGTGCCGCCAGTGGGTCAGTATACGAGCAGTACTTC

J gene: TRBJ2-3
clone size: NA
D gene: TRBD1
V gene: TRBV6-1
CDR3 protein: CASSKSGTGSTDTQYF
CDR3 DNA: TGTGCCAGCAGTAAGTCCGGGACAGGGAGCACAGATACGCAGTATTTT

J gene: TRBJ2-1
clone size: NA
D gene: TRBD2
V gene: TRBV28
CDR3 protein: CASSYRLAGGLGNEQFF
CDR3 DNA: TGTGCCAGCAGTTATAGACTAGCGGGGGGGTTGGGCAATGAGCAGTTCTTC

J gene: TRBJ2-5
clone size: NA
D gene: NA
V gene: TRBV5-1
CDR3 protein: CASSYQTGKETQYF
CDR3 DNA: TGCGCCAGCAGCTACCAGACAGGAAAAGAGACCCAGTACTTC

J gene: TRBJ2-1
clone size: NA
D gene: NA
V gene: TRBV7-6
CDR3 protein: CASSSHPPSSAGFDEQFF
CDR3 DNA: TGTGCTAGCAGCTCCCACCCCCCCTCTAGCGCGGGATTTGATGAGCAGTTCTTC

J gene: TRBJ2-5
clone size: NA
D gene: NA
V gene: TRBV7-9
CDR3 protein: CASSLFAGSGETQYF
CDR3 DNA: TGTGCCAGCAGCCTATTCGCGGGGAGTGGAGAGACCCAGTACTTC

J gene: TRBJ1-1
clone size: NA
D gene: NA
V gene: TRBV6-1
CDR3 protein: CASSRRNEAFF
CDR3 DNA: TGTGCCAGCAGTAGGCGAAATGAAGCTTTCTTT

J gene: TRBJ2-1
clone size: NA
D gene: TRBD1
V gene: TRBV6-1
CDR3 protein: CASSSGGTGNNEQFF
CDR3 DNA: TGTGCCAGCTCCTCCGGGGGGACAGGGAACAATGAGCAGTTCTTC

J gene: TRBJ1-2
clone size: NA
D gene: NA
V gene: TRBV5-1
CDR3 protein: CASRLTTPSYGYTF
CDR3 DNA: TGCGCCAGCAGGTTGACAACACCTTCCTATGGCTACACCTTC

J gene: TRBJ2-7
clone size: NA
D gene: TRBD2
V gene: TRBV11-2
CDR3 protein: CASSSGGLAGDYEQYF
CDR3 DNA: TGTGCCAGCAGCTCGGGAGGACTAGCGGGAGATTACGAGCAGTACTTC

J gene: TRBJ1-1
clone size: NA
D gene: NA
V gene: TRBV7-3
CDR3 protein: CASSTTGTTEAFF
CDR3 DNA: TGTGCCAGCAGCACAACAGGAACCACTGAAGCTTTCTTT

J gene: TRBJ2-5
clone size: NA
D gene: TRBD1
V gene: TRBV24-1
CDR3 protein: CATSDYTGAQETQYF
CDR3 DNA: TGTGCCACCAGTGATTACACAGGGGCCCAAGAGACCCAGTACTTC

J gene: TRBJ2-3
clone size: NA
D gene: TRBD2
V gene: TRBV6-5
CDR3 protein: CASSYTASGRARTDTQYF
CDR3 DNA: TGTGCCAGCAGTTACACGGCTAGCGGGAGGGCTCGCACAGATACGCAGTATTTT

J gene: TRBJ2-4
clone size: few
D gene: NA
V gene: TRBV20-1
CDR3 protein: CSSSGTSGNIQYF
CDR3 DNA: TGCAGTTCGTCCGGGACATCGGGGAACATTCAGTACTTC

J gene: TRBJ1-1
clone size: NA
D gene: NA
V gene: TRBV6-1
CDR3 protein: CASSESRRTEAFF
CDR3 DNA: TGTGCCAGCAGTGAAAGTAGGCGGACTGAAGCTTTCTTT

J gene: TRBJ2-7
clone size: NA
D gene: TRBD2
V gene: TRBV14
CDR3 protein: CASSPYGSGRGSYEQYF
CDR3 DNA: TGTGCCAGCAGCCCCTATGGCAGCGGGCGGGGGTCCTACGAGCAGTACTTC

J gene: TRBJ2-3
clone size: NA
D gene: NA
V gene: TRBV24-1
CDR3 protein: CATSDLPETDSTDTQYF
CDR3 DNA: TGTGCCACCAGTGATTTGCCGGAGACGGATAGCACAGATACGCAGTATTTT